The 4 T cell receptor beta chains in this list originate from one sample, sequenced in a study of T cells after yellow fever vaccination. TCRdb fed the 5' RACE reads into MiXCR, producing one record per CDR3 protein. The sample carries over 150,000 distinct CDR3 sequences, about 7% recorded once. The sequenced sample was CD4+ T cells sorted from PBMCs, obtained around 5 days after the first yellow fever vaccination. These receptors came from a young man who received the YFV17D yellow fever vaccine.

In this sample, this clonotype turned up a few times. This rearrangement joins TRBV9 to TRBJ2-5, with 10 positions matching TRBD2. The length of the CDR3 is 17 residues. V gave up 4 bases and J gave up 1 base; unmatched junction bases: 10. CDR1 and CDR2 from the germline V gene are SGDLS and YYNGEE. The CDR3 is CASSLGILAGAQETQYF. The CDR3 DNA reads TGTGCCAGCAGCCTAGGTATCCTAGCGGGGGCCCAAGAGACCCAGTACTTC.

This clonotype has just a few counts. Relative to the germline gene, one junction end is altered; a read error may explain this. The chain has TRBV7-3 and TRBJ2-5; D is possibly TRBD1 (5 bases). The CDR3 is made up of 13 amino acids. From germline, CDR1 is SGHTA and CDR2 FQGTGA. In DNA, the CDR3 is TGTGCCAGCAGCTCCACCCTCCAGGGTCGGTTGGACTTC. Its protein is CASSSTLQGRLDF.

This clonotype was detected ten times or more. One end of the junction varies from germline; a read error may be responsible. V usage is TRBV29-1 and J usage is TRBJ2-5, with 10 bases aligning to TRBD1. Germline values: CDR1 SQVTM, CDR2 ANQGSEA. This CDR3 is 10 amino acids long. The CDR3 loop is CSVEGDRGHF. The CDR3, as DNA: TGCAGCGTTGAAGGGGACAGGGGCCATTTC.

In this sample, this clonotype turned up a few times. This rearrangement joins TRBV4-3 to TRBJ2-3; maybe TRBD1 (6 bases). The CDR3 contains 16 residues. Trimming took 3 bases from V and 2 from J, leaving 15 bases between them. The germline gives CDR1 LGHNA, CDR2 YSLEER. For the CDR3, the DNA is TGCGCCAGCAGCCAGGACAACCGGGACAACACAGATACGCAGTATTTT. Amino acids: CASSQDNRDNTDTQYF.